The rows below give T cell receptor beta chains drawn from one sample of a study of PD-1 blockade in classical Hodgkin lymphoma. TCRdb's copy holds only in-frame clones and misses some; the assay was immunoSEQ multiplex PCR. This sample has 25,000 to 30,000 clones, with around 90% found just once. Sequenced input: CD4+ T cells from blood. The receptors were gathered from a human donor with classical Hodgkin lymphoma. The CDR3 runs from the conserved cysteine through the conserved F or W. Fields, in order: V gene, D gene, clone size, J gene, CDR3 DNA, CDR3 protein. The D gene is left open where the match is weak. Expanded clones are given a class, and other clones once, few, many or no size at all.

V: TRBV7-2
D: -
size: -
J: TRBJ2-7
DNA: TGTGCCAGCAGCTTAGCTGGGACCGCCCGAGGGCAGTACTTC
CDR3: CASSLAGTARGQYF

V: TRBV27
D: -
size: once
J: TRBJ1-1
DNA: TGTGCCAGCAGTTTACGGGAGTATGGCACTGAAGCTTTCTTT
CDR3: CASSLREYGTEAFF

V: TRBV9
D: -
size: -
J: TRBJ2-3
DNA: TGTGCCAGCAGCCTCAAGGGCAGCACAGATACGCAGTATTTT
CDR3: CASSLKGSTDTQYF

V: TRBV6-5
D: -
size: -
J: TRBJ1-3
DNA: TGTGCCAGCAGTCCTACCTACTCTGGAAACACCATATATTTT
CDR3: CASSPTYSGNTIYF

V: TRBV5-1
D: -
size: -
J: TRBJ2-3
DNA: TGCGCCAGCAGCTTGAGCGAATCTACAGATACGCAGTATTTT
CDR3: CASSLSESTDTQYF

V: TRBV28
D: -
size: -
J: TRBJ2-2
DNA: TGTGCCAGCAGTTTATGGCTCTTGAGTAAAACCGGGGAGCTGTTTTTT
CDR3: CASSLWLLSKTGELFF

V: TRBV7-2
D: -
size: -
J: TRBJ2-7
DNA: TGTGCCAGCAGCTTACATTCGCGGAGCTACGAGCAGTACTTC
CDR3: CASSLHSRSYEQYF

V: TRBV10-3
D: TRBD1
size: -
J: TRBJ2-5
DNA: TGTGCCATCGGGGACAGCATAGAGACCCAGTACTTC
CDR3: CAIGDSIETQYF

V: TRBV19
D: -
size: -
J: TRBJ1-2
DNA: TGTGCCAGTAGTATCGGCAGGATCTATGGCTACACCTTC
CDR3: CASSIGRIYGYTF

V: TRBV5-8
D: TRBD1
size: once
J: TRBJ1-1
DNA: TGTGCCAGCAGCCCTAGACAGGGGCTCGGGAACACTGAAGCTTTCTTT
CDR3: CASSPRQGLGNTEAFF

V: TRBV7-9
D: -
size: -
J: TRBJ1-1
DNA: TGTGCCAGCAGCGGGAGGTTGAGGGGGAAAGCTTTCTTT
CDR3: CASSGRLRGKAFF

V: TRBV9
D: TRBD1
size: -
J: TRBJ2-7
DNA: TGTGCCAGCAGCGTAGCCCCAGGGGGCGGGACGTACGAGCAGTACTTC
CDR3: CASSVAPGGGTYEQYF

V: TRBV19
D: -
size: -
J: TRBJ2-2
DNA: TGTGCCAGTAAGGCTTACACCGGGGAGCTGTTTTTT
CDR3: CASKAYTGELFF

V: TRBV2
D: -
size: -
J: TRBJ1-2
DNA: TGTGCCAGCAGTGAAAACAGCTATGGCTACACCTTC
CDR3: CASSENSYGYTF

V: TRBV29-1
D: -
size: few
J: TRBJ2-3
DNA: TGCAGCGCCACATGGCAGTTATCCGATACGCAGTATTTT
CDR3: CSATWQLSDTQYF

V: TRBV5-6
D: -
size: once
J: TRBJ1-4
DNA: TGTGCCAGCAGCAACAGGGTGGGAAGCGAAAAACTGTTTTTT
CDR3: CASSNRVGSEKLFF

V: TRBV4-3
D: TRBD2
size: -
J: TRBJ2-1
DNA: TGCGCCAGCAGCCTATCCTTAGCGGGAGTAGGTAATGAGCAGTTCTTC
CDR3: CASSLSLAGVGNEQFF

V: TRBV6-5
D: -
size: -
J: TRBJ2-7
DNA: TGTGCCAGTAGTACGGTCGGCTCAATCGGGCAGTACTTC
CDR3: CASSTVGSIGQYF

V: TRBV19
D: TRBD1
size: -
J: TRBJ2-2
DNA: TGTGCCAGTAGTATCAGACAGGGAAACACCGGGGAGCTGTTTTTT
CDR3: CASSIRQGNTGELFF

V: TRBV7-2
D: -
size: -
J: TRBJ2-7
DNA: TGTGCCAGCAGCTCCAGCCCAAACTCCTACGAGCAGTACTTC
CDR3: CASSSSPNSYEQYF

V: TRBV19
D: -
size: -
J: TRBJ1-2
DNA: TGTGCCAGTAGTATAGGATGGCAGGGCATGGATGGCTACACCTTC
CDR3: CASSIGWQGMDGYTF

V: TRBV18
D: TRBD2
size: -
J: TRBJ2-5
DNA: TGTGCCAGCTCACAACGGGGACTAGACAGCACGGGAGAGACCCAGTACTTC
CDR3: CASSQRGLDSTGETQYF

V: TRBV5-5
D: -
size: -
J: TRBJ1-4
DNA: TGTGCCAGCAGTACCGATGAAAAACTGTTTTTT
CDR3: CASSTDEKLFF

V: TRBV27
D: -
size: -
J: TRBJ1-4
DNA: TGTGCCAGCAGTCGAAGACCCAGCTTCGACGGCGGGGATGAAAAACTGTTTTTT
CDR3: CASSRRPSFDGGDEKLFF

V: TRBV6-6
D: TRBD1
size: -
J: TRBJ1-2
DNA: TGTGCCAGCAGTTACTCGGGTCAGGGGGGTGGCTACACCTTC
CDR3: CASSYSGQGGGYTF

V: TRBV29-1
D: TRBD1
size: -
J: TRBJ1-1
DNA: TGCAGCGTTGCCACAGGGGCCGAGACTGAAGCTTTCTTT
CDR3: CSVATGAETEAFF

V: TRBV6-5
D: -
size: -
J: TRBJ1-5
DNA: TGTGCCAGCAGTGTTAAAGGTAGCAATCAGCCCCAGCATTTT
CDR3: CASSVKGSNQPQHF

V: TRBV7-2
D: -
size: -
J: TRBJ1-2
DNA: TGTGCCAGCAGCAACAGGGTTGGCTACACCTTC
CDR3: CASSNRVGYTF

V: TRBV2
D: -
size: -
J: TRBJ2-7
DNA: TGTGCCAGCAGACTCGAAAGCTACGAGCAGTACTTC
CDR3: CASRLESYEQYF

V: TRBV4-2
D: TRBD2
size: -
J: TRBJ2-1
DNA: TGTGCCAGCAGCCATGATACCCATAGCGGGGCTTACAATGAGCAGTTCTTC
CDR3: CASSHDTHSGAYNEQFF

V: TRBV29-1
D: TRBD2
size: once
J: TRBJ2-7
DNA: TGCAGCGCGGGGACTAGCGGGAAGCTCAGCGAGCAGTACTTC
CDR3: CSAGTSGKLSEQYF

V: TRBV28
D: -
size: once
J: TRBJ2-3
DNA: TGTGCCAGCGCGGTCTCCACAATAATTCCTGAACACCCATCGTTATACCACACGCAGTATTTT
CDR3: CASAVSTIIPEHPSLYHTQYF

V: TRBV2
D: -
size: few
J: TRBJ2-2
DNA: TGTGCCAGCAGCGGAAGGCCCGGGGAGCTGTTTTTT
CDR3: CASSGRPGELFF

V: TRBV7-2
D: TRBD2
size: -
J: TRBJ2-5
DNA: TGTGCCAGCAGCACAAGTGTGACTAGCGGGAGGGCCCAAGAGACCCAGTACTTC
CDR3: CASSTSVTSGRAQETQYF

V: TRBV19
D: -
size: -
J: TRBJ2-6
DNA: TGTGCCAGTAGTGAGCAGAGGGCCAACGTCCTGACTTTC
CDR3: CASSEQRANVLTF

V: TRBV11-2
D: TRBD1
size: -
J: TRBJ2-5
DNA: TGTGCCAGCAGCCAGACAGGGGTAGAGACCCAGTACTTC
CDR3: CASSQTGVETQYF

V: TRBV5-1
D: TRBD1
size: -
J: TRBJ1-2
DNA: TGCGCCAGCAGCTTGGAGTCAGGGGGGCGTGGAGGCTACACCTTC
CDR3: CASSLESGGRGGYTF

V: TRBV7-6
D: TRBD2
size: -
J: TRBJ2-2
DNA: TGTGCCAGCAGCTTATTAGCCAGCGGGGAGAAGGTCGGGGAGCTGTTTTTT
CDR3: CASSLLASGEKVGELFF

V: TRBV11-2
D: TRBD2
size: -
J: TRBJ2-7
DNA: TGTGCCAGCAGCTTAGTCCTAGCGGGAGTGTACGAGCAGTACTTC
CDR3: CASSLVLAGVYEQYF

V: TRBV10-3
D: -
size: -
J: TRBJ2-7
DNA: TGTGCCATCAGTGTGGGGGAGTACGAGCAGTACTTC
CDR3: CAISVGEYEQYF

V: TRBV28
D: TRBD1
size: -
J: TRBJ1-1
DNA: TGTGCCAGCAGACCTGGACAGGGGGCGAAATCTTTCTTT
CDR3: CASRPGQGAKSFF

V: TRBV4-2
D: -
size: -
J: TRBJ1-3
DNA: TGTGCCAGCAGCCAAGAATCAGGGACCGCTGGAAACACCATATATTTT
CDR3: CASSQESGTAGNTIYF